Below are 24 T cell receptor beta chains sequenced from a single sample in a study of regulatory T cells in long-lasting Graves disease. Construction of the TCR beta libraries employed iRepertoire HTBI primers in conjunction with Arm-PCR of CDR3 regions. TCRdb recomputed calls from the multiplex PCR reads with MiXCR, one row per CDR3 protein. The sample lists hundreds of thousands of distinct CDR3 sequences, under 20% seen once, with around 18% in the top ten. Time point denoted: newly diagnosed GD, antithyroid drugs for less than 3 months. Following extraction of RNA from PBMCs, that RNA was used to make the TCR library. The sample was also linked to a second study, of T cells in Graves' hyperthyroidism and ophthalmopathy.

The material sequenced was peripheral blood mononuclear cells (PBMCs), taken at new diagnosis, from a patient treated with antithyroid drugs. The receptors originated from a woman between 25 and 40 years old with Graves disease.

The chain uses TRBV5-1 and TRBJ2-5; 8 positions agree with TRBD1. Trimming took 3 bases from V and 5 from J; bases not matched to a gene: 0. The germline V gene has CDR1 SGHRS and CDR2 YFSETQ. CDR3 length: 12 residues. The CDR3 nucleotides are TGCGCCAGCAGCTGGACAGGGGAGACCCAGTACTTC. It translates to CASSWTGETQYF.

This clonotype occurred a few times. The CDR3 bases are TGCAGTGCTAGGGTGGCTTCGGGGGGAGAAAAACTGTTTTTT. As protein: CSARVASGGEKLFF. The chain couples TRBV20-1 to TRBJ1-4, with a possible D match to TRBD1 (5 bases). The germline V gene has CDR1 DFQATT and CDR2 SNEGSKA (reference sequence). The CDR3 spans 14 residues. V was cut by 3 bases and J by 8 bases, with 16 bases left in between.

This clonotype was counted between two and nine times. The genes are TRBV9 and TRBJ2-3; 7 nucleotides align to TRBD1. The junction had 10 bases not matched to a gene; V was cut back by 4 bases and J by 2 bases. The germline gives CDR1 SGDLS, CDR2 YYNGEE. The CDR3 extends over 16 amino acids. The chain's CDR3 is CASSPRMTGSTDTQYF. The DNA of the CDR3 is TGTGCCAGCAGCCCTCGGATGACAGGGTCCACAGATACGCAGTATTTT.

The rearrangement uses TRBV30 and TRBJ2-5; D gene uncertain. Germline values: CDR1 GTSNPN, CDR2 SVGIG (reference sequence). The CDR3 sequence is 13 residues long. Trimming pared 1 base from V and 4 bases from J, leaving 10 bases between. The CDR3 sequence: CAWSGWLAETQYF. The CDR3 bases are TGTGCCTGGAGTGGATGGTTGGCAGAGACCCAGTACTTC.

V usage is TRBV6-1 and J usage is TRBJ2-7; a weak D match, TRBD1 (6 bases). CDR1 is MNHNS, CDR2 SASEGT, per germline. V lost 5 bases to trimming and J lost 11 bases, with 16 bases between them. The CDR3 totals 12 residues. This CDR3 is CASSPTGEGEYF. The CDR3 bases are TGTGCCAGCAGTCCCACTGGTGAGGGGGAGTACTTC.

This clonotype occurred many times. The V and J genes are TRBV28 and TRBJ1-1; no reliable D call. With 7 bases removed from V and 0 bases from J, the gap between germline ends came to 3 bases. Germline values: CDR1 MDHEN, CDR2 SYDVKM. The CDR3 is 11 residues long. CDR3 DNA: TGTGCCAGCAAGGTGAACACTGAAGCTTTCTTT. The encoded protein is CASKVNTEAFF.

As to this clonotype: This may be a read error, as it is one base from a much larger clone. Given the absence of the conserved phenylalanine or tryptophan at the CDR3 end, a read error is likely. The DNA is omitted, as the CDR3 cannot be located on it reliably, and the CDR3 follows TCRdb's listing. The chain has TRBV2 and TRBJ1-1; the table gives TRBD1 as D, unverified against the DNA. The CDR3 spans 14 residues, counting both ends. Germline CDR1 and CDR2: SNHLY and FYNNEI. CDR3 region: CASSLTTGQPGSFL.

Many counts were recorded for this clonotype. This rearrangement joins TRBV19 to TRBJ2-3; no reliable D call. V lost 3 bases to trimming and J lost 4 bases, with 11 bases between them. The CDR3 extends over 14 amino acids. Germline values: CDR1 LNHDA, CDR2 SQIVND (reference sequence). The DNA for the CDR3 is TGTGCCAGTAGTATTTGGGGTTCCCCAGATACGCAGTATTTT. Amino acid sequence: CASSIWGSPDTQYF.

The chain carries TRBV20-1 and TRBJ2-7; 10 bases are shared with TRBD1. Germline-derived CDR1 and CDR2 are DFQATT and SNEGSKA (reference sequence). With V trimmed by 5 bases and J by 5 bases, 9 bases remained unmatched. The CDR3 totals 14 residues. The CDR3 loop reads CSAPTWTGGDEQYF. In nucleotides, the CDR3 is TGCAGTGCTCCCACCTGGACAGGGGGGGACGAGCAGTACTTC.

This clonotype was seen repeatedly, ten times or more. This sequence joins TRBV5-1 and TRBJ2-2; 8 nucleotides match TRBD1. This CDR3 comprises 14 residues. Germline lookup yields CDR1 SGHRS and CDR2 YFSETQ. Trimming removed 6 bases from V and 4 bases from J; junction bases left unmatched: 5. The chain's CDR3 is CASTSDRATGELFF. DNA for the CDR3: TGCGCCAGCACTTCGGACAGGGCCACCGGGGAGCTGTTTTTT.

As to this clonotype: A much more abundant neighbour one base away suggests this may be a read error. The V gene is TRBV3-1, the J gene TRBJ1-6, with D unclear. CDR1 is LGHDT, CDR2 YNNKEL, per germline (reference sequence). V shed 4 bases and J shed 11 bases, with 12 bases lying between them. The CDR3 totals 13 residues. The CDR3 region is CASSPTSGPPLHF. DNA for the CDR3: TGTGCCAGCAGCCCGACCTCTGGACCACCCCTCCACTTT.

This clonotype was seen a handful of times. The chain links TRBV2 to TRBJ2-5; D possibly corresponds to TRBD2 (5 bases). The CDR3 has 16 amino acids. Trimming stripped 6 bases from V and 1 base from J, with 18 bases between. Germline loops: CDR1 SNHLY, CDR2 FYNNEI. The CDR3 loop is CASRAGKPIAQETQYF. The CDR3 DNA is TGTGCCAGCAGAGCCGGGAAGCCAATAGCCCAAGAGACCCAGTACTTC.

This clonotype occurred once. The rearrangement joins TRBV6-2 or TRBV6-3 to TRBJ2-1; tentative D call: TRBD1 (5 bases). The DNA end lines up better with TRBJ2-5; the J call may be wrong. The CDR3 loop spans 12 amino acids. Looked up from germline, CDR1 is MNHEY and CDR2 is SVGEGT. The CDR3 nucleotides read TGTGCCAGCAACGATGACAGAAGGGCCCAGTACTTC. Protein product: CASNDDRRAQYF.

The chain couples TRBV5-6 to TRBJ2-7, with no clear D. Trimming shortened V by 1 base and J by 3 bases, and 8 bases separated the two germline ends. The germline gives CDR1 SGHDT, CDR2 YYEEEE. The CDR3 contains 13 residues. Here the CDR3 DNA reads TGTGCCAGCAGCTTGCAGTCCCACTACGAGCAGTACTTC. Its translation is CASSLQSHYEQYF. The whole variable domain, remainder taken from reference TRBV5-6 and TRBJ2-7, is DAGVTQSPTHLIKTRGQQVTLRCSPKSGHDTVSWYQQALGQGPQFIFQYYEEEERQRGNFPDRFSGHQFPNYSSELNVNALLLGDSALYLCASSLQSHYEQYFGPGTRLTVT.

This clonotype has a handful of counts. The rearrangement joins TRBV15 to TRBJ2-7; 7 bases are shared with TRBD1. The CDR3 loop spans 15 amino acids. Germline CDR1 is LNHNV and CDR2 is YYDKDF (reference sequence). Losses at the gene ends were 8 bases for V and 2 bases for J; bases not matched to a gene: 12. The CDR3 region is CATAEGPTGTYEQYF. The CDR3 DNA reads as TGTGCCACCGCTGAAGGACCGACAGGGACCTACGAGCAGTACTTC.

This clonotype was detected ten times or more. The rearrangement links TRBV12-3 or TRBV12-4 to TRBJ2-2; 7 nucleotides align to TRBD2. This CDR3 is built from 13 residues. The J segment lost 8 bases and the V segment lost 3 bases, leaving 3 bases of the junction unmatched. The CDR3 spells CASSLGREGELFF. The CDR3 DNA is TGTGCCAGCAGTTTGGGGAGGGAAGGGGAGCTGTTTTTT.

V gene TRBV9 combines with J gene TRBJ2-4, with TRBD1 matching over 9 bases. Germline CDR1 reads SGDLS; CDR2 reads YYNGEE. The CDR3 loop spans 14 amino acids. The V gene end was trimmed by 6 bases and the J gene end by 8 bases; junction bases not matched to a gene: 9. The CDR3 here is CASTPTGGQDIQYF. The CDR3 DNA reads as TGTGCCAGCACCCCCACAGGGGGCCAGGACATTCAGTACTTC.

In its sample, this clonotype was seen a few times. The chain joins TRBV30 to TRBJ2-7; D is uncertain. Trimming pared 3 bases from V and 5 bases from J, leaving 32 bases between. This CDR3 comprises 19 residues. The germline CDR1 and CDR2 sequences are GTSNPN and SVGIG (reference sequence). The CDR3 sequence is CAWSRPTLSQNLKGNEQYF. CDR3 coding DNA: TGTGCCTGGAGCAGGCCGACCCTATCTCAGAATCTTAAGGGCAACGAGCAGTACTTC.

This clonotype turned up a few times. This rearrangement joins TRBV18 to TRBJ1-1; D is ambiguous. Germline lookup yields CDR1 KGHSH and CDR2 LQKENI. This CDR3 region has 13 residues. Trimming cost V 0 bases and J 11 bases, with 13 bases left between them. This chain's CDR3 is CASSPPGALEAFF. The CDR3 DNA sequence: TGTGCCAGCTCACCACCGGGCGCCCTTGAGGCTTTCTTT.

This clonotype was picked up a small number of times. The J gene is TRBJ2-2, the V gene TRBV28, with D maybe TRBD2 (5 bases). This CDR3 comprises 15 residues. V was trimmed by 0 bases and J by 0 bases, leaving 5 bases between them. CDR1 is MDHEN, CDR2 SYDVKM, per germline. The CDR3 here is CASSLWRANTGELFF. CDR3 nucleotide sequence: TGTGCCAGCAGTTTATGGCGGGCGAACACCGGGGAGCTGTTTTTT. Full variable domain (remainder filled in from reference TRBV28 and TRBJ2-2): DVKVTQSSRYLVKRTGEKVFLECVQDMDHENMFWYRQDPGLGLRLIYFSYDVKMKEKGDIPEGYSVSREKKERFSLILESASTNQTSMYLCASSLWRANTGELFFGEGSRLTVL.

At least ten counts were recorded for this clonotype. The V and J genes are TRBV20-1 and TRBJ2-3; the D gene is possibly TRBD2 (6 bases). Between the trimmed V and J ends, which lost 0 bases and 7 bases, there was a span of 14 bases. CDR3 length: 14 amino acids. Germline loops: CDR1 DFQATT, CDR2 SNEGSKA (reference sequence). In nucleotides, the CDR3 is TGCAGTGCTAGAGATTGGACGGGAGTACATACGCAGTATTTT. Its protein product is CSARDWTGVHTQYF.

This clonotype was counted only a few times. The V and J genes are TRBV5-1 and TRBJ1-5; 8 bases line up with TRBD1. The CDR3 length is 15 residues. With V trimmed by 4 bases and J by 3 bases, 6 bases remained unmatched. Germline V gene data show CDR1 as SGHRS and CDR2 as YFSETQ. CDR3 sequence: CASSRGTGDNQPQHF. The CDR3 nucleotides read TGCGCCAGCAGCAGAGGGACAGGCGACAATCAGCCCCAGCATTTT.

The sample holds a few counts of this clonotype. The gene calls are TRBV7-3 and TRBJ2-7, with 10 positions matching TRBD1. V shed 5 bases, J shed 5 bases, and the junction held 6 bases outside the gene matches. The germline CDR1 and CDR2 sequences are SGHTA and FQGTGA. The CDR3 sequence is 14 residues long. CDR3 region: CASSDRGLGDEQYF. The CDR3 nucleotides read TGTGCCAGCAGCGACAGGGGGCTGGGGGACGAGCAGTACTTC.

The chain has TRBV28 and TRBJ2-7, with TRBD2 matching over 8 bases. From germline, CDR1 is MDHEN and CDR2 SYDVKM. The V gene end was trimmed by 5 bases and the J gene end by 9 bases; junction bases not matched to a gene: 18. CDR3 size: 16 residues. The CDR3: CASSLPSGTSLLRQYF. The CDR3 DNA reads as TGTGCCAGCAGTCTACCGTCCGGGACTAGTCTCCTCCGGCAGTACTTC. Combining the CDR3 with reference TRBV28 and TRBJ2-7 gives the whole variable domain DVKVTQSSRYLVKRTGEKVFLECVQDMDHENMFWYRQDPGLGLRLIYFSYDVKMKEKGDIPEGYSVSREKKERFSLILESASTNQTSMYLCASSLPSGTSLLRQYFGPGTRLTVT.